The sample holds one count of the clone carrying this TCR beta chain. This entry comes from a study of blood T cell repertoires in COVID-19. Study summary: The United States, Italy and Spain provided the acute and convalescent COVID-19 samples.

Per the original data handling: By means of reference gene primer amplification, nucleated cell counts were estimated. Sequenced by immunoSEQ multiplex PCR; TCRdb stores in-frame clones only, minus some. V, J and clone size were drawn from that table, and D and trimming were deduced from the DNA. The repertoire holds 200,000 or so clones, roughly three quarters seen once, with around 16% in the top ten. The V segment lost 2 bases and the J segment 5 bases; nucleotides outside the gene matches: 4. This CDR3 region has 16 residues. CDR1 and CDR2 from the germline V gene are KGHSH and LQKENI. The receptor's source is a man in his sixties with active or convalescent COVID-19. The gene calls are TRBV18 and TRBJ2-5; 14 bases fit TRBD2. Sequences were obtained from peripheral blood. The CDR3 protein is CASSPGTSGRGETQYF. DNA of the CDR3: TGTGCCAGCTCACCAGGGACTAGCGGGAGAGGCGAGACCCAGTACTTC.